The 28 T cell receptor beta chains below come from one sample, sequenced in a study of blood T cell repertoires in COVID-19. Some clones are missing from TCRdb's copy, which holds only in-frame ones; the method was immunoSEQ multiplex PCR. This sample has about 390,000 clones; about 89% occur once, and the top ten carry 2% to 2.5%. The sequencing input was peripheral blood. These receptors were taken from a woman aged 60-75 years with COVID-19, enrolled during active disease.

The V gene is TRBV7-2, the J gene TRBJ2-3; 7 nucleotides line up with TRBD1. Germline loops: CDR1 SGHTA, CDR2 FQGNSA. V shed 5 bases and J 2 bases; nucleotides not matched to a gene: 16. The CDR3 runs 18 residues. The CDR3 loop is CASSGARGRQGDTDTQYF. CDR3 nucleotide sequence: TGTGCCAGCAGCGGAGCGAGGGGGCGACAGGGTGACACAGATACGCAGTATTTT. Filled out from reference TRBV7-2 and TRBJ2-3, the complete variable domain reads GAGVSQSPSNKVTEKGKDVELRCDPISGHTALYWYRQSLGQGLEFLIYFQGNSAPDKSGLPSDRFSAERTGGSVSTLTIQRTQQEDSAVYLCASSGARGRQGDTDTQYFGPGTRLTVL.

The rearrangement joins TRBV5-1 to TRBJ1-6; 7 nucleotides match TRBD1. CDR3 length: 14 amino acids. With V trimmed by 0 bases and J by 13 bases, 7 bases remained unmatched. Germline assignment: CDR1 SGHRS and CDR2 YFSETQ. The CDR3 loop is CASSLDRGPAPLHF. DNA of the CDR3: TGCGCCAGCAGCTTGGACAGGGGTCCCGCCCCCCTCCACTTT.

The CDR3 nucleotides read TGTGCCAGCAGCCAAGAAGGGGCGGGGTGGGGCACTGAAGCTTTCTTT. Protein sequence: CASSQEGAGWGTEAFF. V usage is TRBV14 and J usage is TRBJ1-1; weak D call: TRBD1 (5 bases). The CDR3 is 16 amino acids. Trimming stripped 0 bases from V and 4 bases from J, with 15 bases between. Germline CDR1 and CDR2: SGHDN and FVKESK.

This chain links TRBV28 with TRBJ1-6; 8 bases align to TRBD1. CDR1 is MDHEN and CDR2 is SYDVKM in the germline V gene. Trimming cost V 9 bases and J 11 bases; bases outside gene matches: 6. The CDR3 contains 12 residues. The CDR3 DNA sequence: TGTGCCAGTAGGACAGGGAATCCACCCCTCCACTTT. It codes for CASRTGNPPLHF.

Here the CDR3 reads CASSRSTGVHEQYF. The DNA of the CDR3 is TGTGCCAGCTCACGGTCGACAGGGGTCCACGAGCAGTACTTC. This sequence joins TRBV18 and TRBJ2-7, with 8 bases fitting TRBD1. The germline CDR1 and CDR2 sequences are KGHSH and LQKENI. V trimming: 4 bases; J trimming: 5 bases; junction bases outside the gene matches: 7. This CDR3 spans 14 amino acids.

This chain joins TRBV7-2 and TRBJ2-2; 10 nucleotides align to TRBD1. Germline loops: CDR1 SGHTA, CDR2 FQGNSA. CDR3 length: 16 residues. V gave up 5 bases and J gave up 0 bases; unmatched junction bases: 3. DNA for the CDR3: TGTGCCAGCAGCCTGACAGGGGGCGCGAACACCGGGGAGCTGTTTTTT. Its translation: CASSLTGGANTGELFF.

The chain employs TRBV2 and TRBJ2-2; 8 nucleotides line up with TRBD2. Germline loops: CDR1 SNHLY, CDR2 FYNNEI. The CDR3 extends over 15 amino acids. After removal of 7 bases from V and 4 bases from J, the junction contained 8 bases not matched to a gene. The CDR3 spells CASNPRGGLTGELFF. CDR3 bases: TGTGCCAGCAACCCCCGGGGGGGACTCACCGGGGAGCTGTTTTTT.

The chain combines TRBV5-1 with TRBJ2-7, with D possibly being TRBD1 (5 bases). Germline V gene sequence: CDR1 SGHRS, CDR2 YFSETQ. V shed 6 bases and J shed 1 base, with 11 bases lying between them. The CDR3 runs to 13 residues. The CDR3 DNA follows: TGCGCCAGCACGTCGACAGATTCCTACGAGCAGTACTTC. This translates into CASTSTDSYEQYF.

This clone was counted ten times or more. The genes are TRBV14 and TRBJ1-4, with D maybe TRBD1 (5 bases). V was pared by 4 bases and J by 1 base, with 13 bases between. The CDR3 covers 16 residues. Germline CDR1 reads SGHDN; CDR2 reads FVKESK. The DNA of the CDR3 is TGTGCCAGCAGCCCCGCCCCAGGGAAAACTAATGAAAAACTGTTTTTT. Translated, it gives CASSPAPGKTNEKLFF. The full variable domain, its missing parts supplied by reference TRBV14 and TRBJ1-4, is EAGVTQFPSHSVIEKGQTVTLRCDPISGHDNLYWYRRVMGKEIKFLLHFVKESKQDESGMPNNRFLAERTGGTYSTLKVQPAELEDSGVYFCASSPAPGKTNEKLFFGSGTQLSVL.

This rearrangement joins TRBV28 to TRBJ2-3, with D maybe TRBD1 (6 bases). Trimming stripped 3 bases from V and 4 bases from J, with 8 bases between. This CDR3 comprises 13 residues. The germline V gene encodes CDR1 MDHEN and CDR2 SYDVKM. In DNA form, the CDR3 reads TGTGCCAGCAGTTTTGGGGGCCCAGATACGCAGTATTTT. Protein product: CASSFGGPDTQYF. The complete variable domain, with remaining parts taken from reference TRBV28 and TRBJ2-3, reads DVKVTQSSRYLVKRTGEKVFLECVQDMDHENMFWYRQDPGLGLRLIYFSYDVKMKEKGDIPEGYSVSREKKERFSLILESASTNQTSMYLCASSFGGPDTQYFGPGTRLTVL.

This clone came up once. V usage is TRBV7-9 and J usage is TRBJ1-5; 7 bases align to TRBD1. V lost 5 bases, J lost 5 bases, and 9 bases stayed unmatched. Germline V gene sequence: CDR1 SEHNR, CDR2 FQNEAQ (reference sequence). The CDR3 loop spans 15 amino acids. The chain's CDR3 is CASSVGTVPDQPQHF. CDR3 coding DNA: TGTGCCAGCAGCGTCGGGACAGTCCCCGATCAGCCCCAGCATTTT.

The chain links TRBV28 to TRBJ1-1, with D perhaps matching TRBD1 (5 bases). This CDR3 has 13 amino acids. Germline assignment: CDR1 MDHEN and CDR2 SYDVKM. Trimming pared 7 bases from V and 2 bases from J, leaving 11 bases between. The CDR3 sequence: CASMGRINTEAFF. Here the CDR3 DNA reads TGTGCCAGCATGGGGCGGATCAACACTGAAGCTTTCTTT. The full variable domain, its missing parts supplied by reference TRBV28 and TRBJ1-1, is DVKVTQSSRYLVKRTGEKVFLECVQDMDHENMFWYRQDPGLGLRLIYFSYDVKMKEKGDIPEGYSVSREKKERFSLILESASTNQTSMYLCASMGRINTEAFFGQGTRLTVV.

V and J are TRBV6-6 and TRBJ1-2; D gene ambiguous. V lost 7 bases to trimming and J lost 1 base, with 10 bases between them. Germline CDR1 is MNHNY and CDR2 is SVGAGI (reference sequence). CDR3 size: 13 residues. CDR3 sequence: CASTLGVNYGYTF. Here the CDR3 DNA reads TGTGCCAGCACTCTAGGAGTTAACTATGGCTACACCTTC.

This chain links TRBV4-1 with TRBJ2-7, with a weak D call TRBD1 (6 bases). The germline CDR1 and CDR2 sequences are MGHRA and YSYEKL. This CDR3 is 16 amino acids long. V gave up 1 base and J gave up 0 bases, with 13 bases separating them. The CDR3: CASSQVWTVSSYEQYF. The CDR3 DNA sequence: TGCGCCAGCAGCCAAGTGTGGACAGTAAGCTCCTACGAGCAGTACTTC.

The V gene is TRBV5-4, the J gene TRBJ1-4; 7 positions agree with TRBD1. This CDR3 is built from 16 residues. CDR1 and CDR2 (germline): SGHNT, YYREEE (reference sequence). J was trimmed by 7 bases and V by 2 bases; bases with no gene match: 11. The CDR3 nucleotides are TGTGCCAGCAGCTTAGGCCCCGCAGGGGGAGGTGAAAAACTGTTTTTT. It specifies CASSLGPAGGGEKLFF.

The CDR3 reads CASSIVAVSSYEQYF. The DNA for the CDR3 is TGTGCCAGCAGCATAGTAGCGGTGAGCTCCTACGAGCAGTACTTC. The V call is TRBV7-2, the J call TRBJ2-7, with D tentatively TRBD2 (6 bases). The CDR3 contains 15 residues. Germline V gives CDR1 SGHTA, CDR2 FQGNSA. Trimming removed 5 bases from V and 0 bases from J, with 14 bases in between.

There are a few counts of this clone. V and J are TRBV5-8 and TRBJ2-2; D unclear. Trimming removed 1 base from V and 0 bases from J, with 7 bases in between. The CDR3 sequence is 15 residues long. The germline gives CDR1 SGHTS, CDR2 YDEGEE. The DNA for the CDR3 is TGTGCCAGCAGCTTGTTCACACCGAACACCGGGGAGCTGTTTTTT. Its translation is CASSLFTPNTGELFF.

This chain connects TRBV28 to TRBJ2-7; 11 bases are a match to TRBD2. The CDR3 is 14 residues long. Germline V gives CDR1 MDHEN, CDR2 SYDVKM. V gave up 8 bases and J gave up 0 bases; unmatched junction bases: 3. CDR3 DNA sequence: TGTGCCAGCTTGACTAGCGGGACCTCCTACGAGCAGTACTTC. The encoded protein is CASLTSGTSYEQYF.

The V call is TRBV19, the J call TRBJ2-5, with 8 bases fitting TRBD2. The CDR3 sequence is 15 residues long. The germline V gene encodes CDR1 LNHDA and CDR2 SQIVND (reference sequence). The J segment lost 1 base and the V segment lost 5 bases, leaving 6 bases of the junction unmatched. CDR3 loop: CASSWAGGRQETQYF. The CDR3 DNA reads TGTGCCAGTAGTTGGGCGGGGGGCCGCCAAGAGACCCAGTACTTC.

V and J are TRBV5-1 and TRBJ2-7; D possibly corresponds to TRBD1 (6 bases). The CDR3 has 14 residues. Germline CDR1 SGHRS, CDR2 YFSETQ. V lost 6 bases, J lost 2 bases, and 15 bases lay in between. This chain's CDR3 is CASTPLEGAYEQYF. For the CDR3, the DNA is TGCGCCAGCACCCCCCTAGAGGGGGCCTACGAGCAGTACTTC.

The J gene is TRBJ1-5, the V gene TRBV20-1; no firm D call. This CDR3 has 18 residues. Germline V gene data show CDR1 as DFQATT and CDR2 as SNEGSKA (reference sequence). V dropped 3 bases and J dropped 0 bases, with 21 bases sitting between them. The CDR3, as DNA: TGCAGTGCTAGTAGTGGAGGATCTCTCGGATATAGCAATCAGCCCCAGCATTTT. Its protein is CSASSGGSLGYSNQPQHF.

CDR3 in DNA: TGCGCCAGCAGCCCCCTCGGTCGGGGGATGTTGGAAAAACTGTTTTTT. It yields the protein CASSPLGRGMLEKLFF. The chain links TRBV5-1 to TRBJ1-4; maybe TRBD1 (5 bases). Germline V gene lookup returns CDR1 SGHRS and CDR2 YFSETQ. The CDR3 loop spans 16 amino acids. Trimming removed 4 bases from V and 8 bases from J, with 21 bases in between.

This clone showed up just a few times. This chain links TRBV11-2 with TRBJ1-1, with 9 positions matching TRBD1. Germline CDR1 is SGHAT and CDR2 is FQNNGV. The J segment lost 5 bases and the V segment lost 2 bases, leaving 12 bases of the junction unmatched. The CDR3 sequence is 17 residues long. The CDR3 is CASSLKIGTGRGTEAFF. CDR3 in DNA: TGTGCCAGCAGCTTAAAGATAGGGACAGGGAGAGGGACTGAAGCTTTCTTT.

The gene calls are TRBV7-9 and TRBJ1-2; possibly TRBD1 for D (5 bases). CDR1 and CDR2 from the germline V gene are SEHNR and FQNEAQ (reference sequence). The CDR3 is 13 amino acids. V lost 2 bases and J lost 5, with 9 bases in between. In DNA form, the CDR3 reads TGTGCCAGCAGCTTAAAGGGGTGGTATGGCTACACCTTC. It yields the protein CASSLKGWYGYTF.

This chain connects TRBV7-3 to TRBJ1-2, with 7 bases that match TRBD1. CDR1 and CDR2 from the germline V gene are SGHTA and FQGTGA. This CDR3 comprises 13 residues. V shed 3 bases and J 6 bases; nucleotides not matched to a gene: 4. Here the CDR3 DNA reads TGTGCCAGCAGCTTGTTTCAGGGGGATGGCTACACCTTC. It is translated as CASSLFQGDGYTF.

This chain links TRBV5-1 with TRBJ2-7; a weak D match, TRBD1 (7 bases). CDR1 SGHRS and CDR2 YFSETQ come from the germline V gene. The CDR3 runs 18 residues. V lost 5 bases to trimming and J lost 0 bases, with 24 bases between them. The CDR3, as DNA: TGCGCCAGCAGTGTCTTCTTGTCCAGCAGGGGGGTCTCCTACGAGCAGTACTTC. Its protein is CASSVFLSSRGVSYEQYF.

The V and J genes are TRBV6-6 and TRBJ1-6; tentatively, D is TRBD1 (5 bases). The V end was cut by 6 bases, the J end by 5 bases, with 11 bases between. Germline-derived CDR1 and CDR2 are MNHNY and SVGAGI (reference sequence). The CDR3 is 14 amino acids. CDR3 loop: CASRTSGHNSPLHF. The CDR3 nucleotides read TGTGCCAGCAGAACTTCAGGGCATAATTCACCCCTCCACTTT.

This rearrangement joins TRBV7-8 to TRBJ1-1, with 8 bases fitting TRBD1. The germline V gene has CDR1 SGHVS and CDR2 FQNEAQ. The CDR3 contains 13 residues. V shed 6 bases, J shed 4 bases, and the junction held 4 bases outside the gene matches. The CDR3 protein is CASRQTGGTEAFF. The CDR3 coding sequence is TGTGCCAGCAGACAAACAGGGGGCACTGAAGCTTTCTTT.